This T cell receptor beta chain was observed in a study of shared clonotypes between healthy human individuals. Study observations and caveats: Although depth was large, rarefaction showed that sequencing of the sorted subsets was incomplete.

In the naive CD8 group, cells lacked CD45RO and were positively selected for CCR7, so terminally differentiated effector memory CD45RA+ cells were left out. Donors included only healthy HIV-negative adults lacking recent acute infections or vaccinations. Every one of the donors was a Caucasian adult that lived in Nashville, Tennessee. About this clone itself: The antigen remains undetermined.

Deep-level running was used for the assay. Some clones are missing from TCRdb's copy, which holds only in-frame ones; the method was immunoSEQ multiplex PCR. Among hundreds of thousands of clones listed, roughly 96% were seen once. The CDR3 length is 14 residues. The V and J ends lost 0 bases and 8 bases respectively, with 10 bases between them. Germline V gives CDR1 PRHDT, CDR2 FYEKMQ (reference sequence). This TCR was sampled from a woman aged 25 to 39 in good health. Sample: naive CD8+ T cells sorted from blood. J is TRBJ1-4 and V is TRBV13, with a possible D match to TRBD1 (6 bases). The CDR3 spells CASSLGRRGEKLFF. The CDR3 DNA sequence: TGTGCCAGCAGCTTAGGCCGGAGGGGGGAAAAACTGTTTTTT. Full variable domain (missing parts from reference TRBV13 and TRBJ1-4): AAGVIQSPRHLIKEKRETATLKCYPIPRHDTVYWYQQGPGQDPQFLISFYEKMQSDKGSIPDRFSAQQFSDYHSELNMSSLELGDSALYFCASSLGRRGEKLFFGSGTQLSVL.